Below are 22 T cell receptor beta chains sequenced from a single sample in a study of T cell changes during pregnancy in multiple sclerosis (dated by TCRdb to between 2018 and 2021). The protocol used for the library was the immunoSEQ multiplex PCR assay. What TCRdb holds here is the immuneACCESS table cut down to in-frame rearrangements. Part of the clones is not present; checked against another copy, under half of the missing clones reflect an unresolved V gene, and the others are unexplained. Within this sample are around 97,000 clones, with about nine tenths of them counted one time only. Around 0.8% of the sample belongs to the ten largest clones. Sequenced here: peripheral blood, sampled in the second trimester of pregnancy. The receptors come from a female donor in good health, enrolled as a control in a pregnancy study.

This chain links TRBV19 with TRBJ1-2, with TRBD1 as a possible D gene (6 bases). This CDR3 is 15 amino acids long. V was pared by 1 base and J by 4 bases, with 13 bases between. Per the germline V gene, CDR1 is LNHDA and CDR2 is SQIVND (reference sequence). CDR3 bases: TGTGCCAGTAGTATAGCGCCCAGGGGATCCTATGGCTACACCTTC. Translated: CASSIAPRGSYGYTF.

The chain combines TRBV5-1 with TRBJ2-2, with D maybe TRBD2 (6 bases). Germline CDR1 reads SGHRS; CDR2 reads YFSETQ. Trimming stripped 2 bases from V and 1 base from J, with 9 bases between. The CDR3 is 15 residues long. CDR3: CASSLAGVNTGELFF. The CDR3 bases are TGCGCCAGCAGCTTAGCGGGTGTGAACACCGGGGAGCTGTTTTTT.

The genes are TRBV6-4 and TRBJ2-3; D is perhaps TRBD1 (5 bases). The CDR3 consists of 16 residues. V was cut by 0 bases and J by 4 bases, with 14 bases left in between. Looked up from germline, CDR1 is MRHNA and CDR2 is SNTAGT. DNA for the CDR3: TGTGCCAGCAGTGACTCCCCTGACAGAGCCTCAGATACGCAGTATTTT. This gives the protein CASSDSPDRASDTQYF.

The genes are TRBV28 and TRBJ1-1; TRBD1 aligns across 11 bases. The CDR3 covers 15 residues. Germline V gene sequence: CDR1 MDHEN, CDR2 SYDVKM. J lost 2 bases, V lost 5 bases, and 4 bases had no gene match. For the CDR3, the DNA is TGTGCCAGCAGTGGGGGGACAGGGGGAAACACTGAAGCTTTCTTT. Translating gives CASSGGTGGNTEAFF.

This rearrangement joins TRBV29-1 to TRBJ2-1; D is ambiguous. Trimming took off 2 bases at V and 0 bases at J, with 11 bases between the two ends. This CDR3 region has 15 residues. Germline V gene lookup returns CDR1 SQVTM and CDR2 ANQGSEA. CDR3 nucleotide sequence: TGCAGCGTTGAATCTTCCGTGAGCTCCTACAATGAGCAGTTCTTC. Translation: CSVESSVSSYNEQFF.

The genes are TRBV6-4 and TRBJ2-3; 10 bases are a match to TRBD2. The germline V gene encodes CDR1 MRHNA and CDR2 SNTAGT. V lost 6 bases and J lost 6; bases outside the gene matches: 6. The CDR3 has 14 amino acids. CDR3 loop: CASSLSGGSDTQYF. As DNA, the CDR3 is TGTGCCAGCAGCCTTAGCGGGGGGTCGGATACGCAGTATTTT.

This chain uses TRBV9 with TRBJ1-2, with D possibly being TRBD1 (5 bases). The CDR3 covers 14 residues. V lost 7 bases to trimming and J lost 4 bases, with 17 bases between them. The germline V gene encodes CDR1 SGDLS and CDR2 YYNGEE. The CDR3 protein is CASDRVTDTYGYTF. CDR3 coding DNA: TGTGCCAGCGACCGGGTAACGGACACCTATGGCTACACCTTC.

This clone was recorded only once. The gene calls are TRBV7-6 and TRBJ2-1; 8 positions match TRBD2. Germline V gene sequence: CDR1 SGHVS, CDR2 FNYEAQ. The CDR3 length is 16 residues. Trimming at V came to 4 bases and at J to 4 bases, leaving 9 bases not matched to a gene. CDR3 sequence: CASSSARSGGYNEQFF. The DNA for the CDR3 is TGTGCCAGCAGCTCCGCTAGGAGCGGGGGATACAATGAGCAGTTCTTC.

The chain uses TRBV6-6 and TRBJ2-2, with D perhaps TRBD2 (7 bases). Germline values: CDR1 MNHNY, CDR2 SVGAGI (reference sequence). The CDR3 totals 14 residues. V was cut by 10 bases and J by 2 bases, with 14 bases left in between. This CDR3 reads CATPGEGNTGELFF. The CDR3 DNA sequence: TGTGCCACCCCAGGGGAGGGTAACACCGGGGAGCTGTTTTTT.

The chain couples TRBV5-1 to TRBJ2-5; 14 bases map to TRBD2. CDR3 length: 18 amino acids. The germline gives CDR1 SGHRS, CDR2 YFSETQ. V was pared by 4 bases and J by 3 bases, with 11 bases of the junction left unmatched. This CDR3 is CASSTRLAGGPGEETQYF. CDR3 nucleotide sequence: TGCGCCAGCAGCACCCGACTAGCGGGGGGGCCAGGCGAAGAGACCCAGTACTTC.

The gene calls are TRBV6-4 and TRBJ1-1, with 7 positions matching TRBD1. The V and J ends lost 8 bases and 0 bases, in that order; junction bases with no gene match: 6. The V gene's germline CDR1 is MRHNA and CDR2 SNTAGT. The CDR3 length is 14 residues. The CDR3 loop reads CASSGTEMNTEAFF. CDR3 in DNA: TGTGCCAGCTCCGGGACAGAGATGAACACTGAAGCTTTCTTT.

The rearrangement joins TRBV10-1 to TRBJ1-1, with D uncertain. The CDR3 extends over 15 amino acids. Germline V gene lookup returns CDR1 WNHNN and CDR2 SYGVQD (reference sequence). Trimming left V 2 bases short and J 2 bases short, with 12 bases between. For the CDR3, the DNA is TGCGCCAGCAGTGAGGATGGGCAGCCCAACACTGAAGCTTTCTTT. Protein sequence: CASSEDGQPNTEAFF.

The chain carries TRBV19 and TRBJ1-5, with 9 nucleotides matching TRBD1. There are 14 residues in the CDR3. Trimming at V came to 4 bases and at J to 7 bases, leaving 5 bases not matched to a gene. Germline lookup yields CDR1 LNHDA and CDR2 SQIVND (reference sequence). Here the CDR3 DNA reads TGTGCCAGTAGTAAGGGACAGGGAGGCCAGCCCCAGCATTTT. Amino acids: CASSKGQGGQPQHF.

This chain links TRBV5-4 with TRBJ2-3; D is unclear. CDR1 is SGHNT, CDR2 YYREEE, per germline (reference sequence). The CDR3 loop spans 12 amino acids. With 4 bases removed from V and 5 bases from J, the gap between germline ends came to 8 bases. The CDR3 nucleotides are TGTGCCAGCAGCGTTCAAATAGATACGCAGTATTTT. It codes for CASSVQIDTQYF.

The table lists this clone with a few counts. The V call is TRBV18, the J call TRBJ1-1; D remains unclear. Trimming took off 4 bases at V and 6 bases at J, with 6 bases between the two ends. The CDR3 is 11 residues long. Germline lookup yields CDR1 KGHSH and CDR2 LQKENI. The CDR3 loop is CASSRTAEAFF. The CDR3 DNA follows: TGTGCCAGCTCACGTACAGCTGAAGCTTTCTTT. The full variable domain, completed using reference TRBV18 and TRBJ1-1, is NAGVMQNPRHLVRRRGQEARLRCSPMKGHSHVYWYRQLPEEGLKFMVYLQKENIIDESGMPKERFSAEFPKEGPSILRIQQVVRGDSAAYFCASSRTAEAFFGQGTRLTVV.

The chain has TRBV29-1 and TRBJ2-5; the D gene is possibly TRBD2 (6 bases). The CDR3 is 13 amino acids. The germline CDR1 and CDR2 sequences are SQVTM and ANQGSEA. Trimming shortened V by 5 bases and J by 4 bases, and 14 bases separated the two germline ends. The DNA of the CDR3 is TGCAGCGTTAGATATCACGGGGGAGAGACCCAGTACTTC. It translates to CSVRYHGGETQYF.

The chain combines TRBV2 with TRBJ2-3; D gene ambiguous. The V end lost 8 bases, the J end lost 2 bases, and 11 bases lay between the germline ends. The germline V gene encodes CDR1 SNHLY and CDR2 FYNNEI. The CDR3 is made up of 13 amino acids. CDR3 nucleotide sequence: TGTGCCAGCGACATGGTGGCCACAGATACGCAGTATTTT. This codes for CASDMVATDTQYF.

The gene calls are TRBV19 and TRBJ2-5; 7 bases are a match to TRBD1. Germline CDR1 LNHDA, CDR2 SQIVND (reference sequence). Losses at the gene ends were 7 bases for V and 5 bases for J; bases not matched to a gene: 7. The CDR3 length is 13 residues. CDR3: CASIRGPGETQYF. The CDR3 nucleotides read TGTGCCAGTATTAGGGGGCCTGGGGAGACCCAGTACTTC.

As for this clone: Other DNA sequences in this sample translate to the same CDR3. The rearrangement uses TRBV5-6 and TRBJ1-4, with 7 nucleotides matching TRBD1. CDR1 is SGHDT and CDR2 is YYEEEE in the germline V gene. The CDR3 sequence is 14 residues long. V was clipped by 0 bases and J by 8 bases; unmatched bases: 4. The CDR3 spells CASSLGQGDEKLFF. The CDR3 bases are TGTGCCAGCAGCTTGGGTCAGGGGGACGAAAAACTGTTTTTT.

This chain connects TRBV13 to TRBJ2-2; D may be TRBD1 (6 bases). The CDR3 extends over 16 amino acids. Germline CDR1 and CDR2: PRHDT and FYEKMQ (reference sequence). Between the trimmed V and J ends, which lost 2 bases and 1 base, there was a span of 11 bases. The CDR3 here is CASSLSTGMNTGELFF. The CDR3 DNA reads TGTGCCAGCAGCTTATCTACAGGGATGAACACCGGGGAGCTGTTTTTT.

The CDR3 sequence is CASSSNRGVEAFF. The CDR3 DNA reads TGTGCCAGCAGCTCAAACAGGGGAGTCGAAGCTTTCTTT. J is TRBJ1-1 and V is TRBV5-4; TRBD1 aligns across 7 bases. Per the germline V gene, CDR1 is SGHNT and CDR2 is YYREEE (reference sequence). The CDR3 sequence is 13 residues long. With V trimmed by 3 bases and J by 8 bases, 7 bases remained unmatched. The full variable domain, its missing parts supplied by reference TRBV5-4 and TRBJ1-1, is ETGVTQSPTHLIKTRGQQVTLRCSSQSGHNTVSWYQQALGQGPQFIFQYYREEENGRGNFPPRFSGLQFPNYSSELNVNALELDDSALYLCASSSNRGVEAFFGQGTRLTVV.

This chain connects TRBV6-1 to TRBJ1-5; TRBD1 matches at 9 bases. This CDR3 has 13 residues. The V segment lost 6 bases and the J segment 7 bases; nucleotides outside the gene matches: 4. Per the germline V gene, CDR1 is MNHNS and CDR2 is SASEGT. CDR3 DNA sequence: TGTGCCAGCAGCGGGACAGGGTGGCAGCCCCAGCATTTT. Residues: CASSGTGWQPQHF.